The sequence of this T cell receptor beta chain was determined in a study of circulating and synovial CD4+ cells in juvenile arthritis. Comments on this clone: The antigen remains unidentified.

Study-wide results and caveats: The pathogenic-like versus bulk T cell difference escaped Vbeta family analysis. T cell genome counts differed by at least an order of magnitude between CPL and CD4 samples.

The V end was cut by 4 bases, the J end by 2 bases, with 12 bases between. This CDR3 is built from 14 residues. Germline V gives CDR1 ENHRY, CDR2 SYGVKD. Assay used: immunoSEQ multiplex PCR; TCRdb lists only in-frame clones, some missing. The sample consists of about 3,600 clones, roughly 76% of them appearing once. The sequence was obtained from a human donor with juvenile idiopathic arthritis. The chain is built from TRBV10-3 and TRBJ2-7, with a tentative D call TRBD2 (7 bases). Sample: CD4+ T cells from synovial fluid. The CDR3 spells CAISVGAGAYEQYF. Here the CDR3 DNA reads TGTGCCATCAGTGTGGGGGCGGGGGCCTACGAGCAGTACTTC.